This TCR beta chain derives from a study of CD8 T cells in ankylosing spondylitis. Study observations and caveats: Before this, some motif variants had been reported in reactive arthritis synovial fluid and blood. Seemingly characteristic of ankylosing spondylitis blood was a TCR beta motif consisting of about 8 highly homologous variants. Disease-associated clones were reportedly significantly overrepresented in matched ankylosing spondylitis synovial fluid.

Worth noting for this clonotype: What it recognizes is unknown.

This CDR3 spans 11 amino acids. The V end lost 5 bases, the J end lost 7 bases, and 11 bases lay between the germline ends. The germline V gene encodes CDR1 DFQATT and CDR2 SNEGSKA (reference sequence). Library preparation for TCR beta used quantitative 5'-RACE with molecular barcodes. TCRdb reanalysed the 5' RACE reads using MiXCR and keeps one entry per CDR3 protein. The sample yields 200,000 to 250,000 distinct CDR3 sequences, 32% seen once. The TCR originated in a male donor with ankylosing spondylitis or in good health (not recorded which). The sample consisted of blood, either unsorted or a sorted T cell fraction (not recorded which). V usage is TRBV20-1 and J usage is TRBJ2-5; tentatively, D is TRBD1 (6 bases). For the CDR3, the DNA is TGCAGTGCTCAGGGGATCGCGACCCAGTACTTC. Translation gives CSAQGIATQYF.